These T cell receptor beta chains were read from a single sample in a study of blood T cells in healthy people across ages. Each CDR3 protein is one row after TCRdb ran MiXCR on the 5' RACE reads. The data contain 1.6 million or so distinct CDR3 sequences, about 35% of them singletons. Sequencing input: blood. Receptors originate from a woman aged 25 to 39 in good health. CDR3s include the opening cysteine and the closing phenylalanine or tryptophan. A D gene is named only where the DNA matches it firmly. Rows may omit the clone size; those that give it use once, few, many or a size class.

clone_size: NA; v_call: TRBV20-1; d_call: NA; j_call: TRBJ2-7; cdr3_aa: CSAGGGGANHEQYF; cdr3_nt: TGCAGTGCTGGGGGAGGGGGGGCCAACCACGAGCAGTACTTC
clone_size: NA; v_call: TRBV2; d_call: TRBD2; j_call: TRBJ2-1; cdr3_aa: CASSAWGLAGANEQFF; cdr3_nt: TGTGCCAGCAGTGCGTGGGGGCTAGCGGGAGCCAATGAGCAGTTCTTC
clone_size: NA; v_call: TRBV5-1; d_call: TRBD1; j_call: TRBJ1-1; cdr3_aa: CASSLAGTVTEAFF; cdr3_nt: TGCGCCAGCAGCTTGGCAGGGACAGTCACTGAAGCTTTCTTT
clone_size: NA; v_call: TRBV2; d_call: NA; j_call: TRBJ2-4; cdr3_aa: CASSLLDRTHQYF; cdr3_nt: TGTGCCAGCAGTCTTCTTGACAGGACGCACCAGTACTTC
clone_size: NA; v_call: TRBV9; d_call: TRBD2; j_call: TRBJ2-3; cdr3_aa: CASSVSGGADTQYF; cdr3_nt: TGTGCCAGCAGCGTTAGCGGGGGAGCAGATACGCAGTATTTT
clone_size: few; v_call: TRBV24-1; d_call: TRBD1; j_call: TRBJ2-7; cdr3_aa: CATTIPGQRYYEQYF; cdr3_nt: TGTGCCACCACAATACCGGGACAGCGATACTACGAGCAGTACTTC
clone_size: NA; v_call: TRBV2; d_call: NA; j_call: TRBJ2-1; cdr3_aa: CASPGGRDNAYNEQFF; cdr3_nt: TGTGCCAGCCCAGGGGGGAGGGACAACGCCTACAATGAGCAGTTCTTC
clone_size: few; v_call: TRBV20-1; d_call: TRBD2; j_call: TRBJ2-1; cdr3_aa: CSARRLAGELGNEQFF; cdr3_nt: TGCAGTGCTAGAAGACTAGCGGGAGAATTAGGCAATGAGCAGTTCTTC
clone_size: NA; v_call: TRBV7-7; d_call: TRBD2; j_call: TRBJ2-7; cdr3_aa: CASSLVPGRPQILTRGEQYF; cdr3_nt: TGTGCCAGCAGCTTAGTCCCCGGGAGGCCTCAAATCCTTACTAGGGGAGAGCAGTACTTC
clone_size: few; v_call: TRBV5-1; d_call: NA; j_call: TRBJ2-5; cdr3_aa: CASSLVENQETQYF; cdr3_nt: TGCGCCAGCAGCTTGGTGGAGAACCAAGAGACCCAGTACTTC
clone_size: few; v_call: TRBV7-6; d_call: NA; j_call: TRBJ1-1; cdr3_aa: CASSSYQGNTEAFF; cdr3_nt: TGTGCCAGCAGCTCGTACCAGGGGAACACTGAAGCTTTCTTT
clone_size: NA; v_call: TRBV28; d_call: NA; j_call: TRBJ2-7; cdr3_aa: CASSSRRTLNEQYF; cdr3_nt: TGTGCCAGCAGTAGCCGACGGACACTGAACGAGCAGTACTTC
clone_size: NA; v_call: TRBV29-1; d_call: NA; j_call: TRBJ2-3; cdr3_aa: CSVSPRQSTDTQYF; cdr3_nt: TGCAGCGTTTCCCCGAGACAGAGCACAGATACGCAGTATTTT
clone_size: NA; v_call: TRBV3-1; d_call: NA; j_call: TRBJ1-5; cdr3_aa: CASSQEGPQHF; cdr3_nt: TGTGCCAGCAGCCAAGAGGGGCCCCAGCATTTT
clone_size: few; v_call: TRBV28; d_call: NA; j_call: TRBJ1-1; cdr3_aa: CASLRRGMNTEAFF; cdr3_nt: TGTGCCAGCCTTCGGCGGGGCATGAACACTGAAGCTTTCTTT
clone_size: NA; v_call: TRBV29-1; d_call: TRBD2; j_call: TRBJ2-5; cdr3_aa: CSVVKRGGRETQYF; cdr3_nt: TGCAGCGTTGTAAAGCGGGGGGGCCGGGAGACCCAGTACTTC
clone_size: NA; v_call: TRBV6-1; d_call: NA; j_call: TRBJ2-1; cdr3_aa: CASKSWSSYNEQFF; cdr3_nt: TGTGCCAGCAAAAGCTGGAGCTCCTACAATGAGCAGTTCTTC
clone_size: NA; v_call: TRBV6-6; d_call: TRBD2; j_call: TRBJ2-1; cdr3_aa: CASRAGGGPNEQFF; cdr3_nt: TGTGCCAGTAGGGCGGGAGGGGGCCCCAATGAGCAGTTCTTC
clone_size: few; v_call: TRBV6-1; d_call: TRBD2; j_call: TRBJ2-3; cdr3_aa: CASSDFSGITDTQYF; cdr3_nt: TGTGCCAGCAGTGACTTTAGCGGGATCACAGATACGCAGTATTTT
clone_size: few; v_call: TRBV15; d_call: NA; j_call: TRBJ2-4; cdr3_aa: CATSRGSGLAKNIRYF; cdr3_nt: TGTGCCACCAGCAGAGGAAGCGGGCTAGCCAAAAACATTCGGTACTTC
clone_size: few; v_call: TRBV4-2; d_call: TRBD2; j_call: TRBJ2-7; cdr3_aa: CASSQVWDSGTLTYEQYF; cdr3_nt: TGTGCCAGCAGCCAAGTTTGGGATAGCGGGACGCTGACCTACGAGCAGTACTTC
clone_size: NA; v_call: TRBV10-3; d_call: NA; j_call: TRBJ2-1; cdr3_aa: CAIKNTGQDEQFF; cdr3_nt: TGTGCCATCAAGAACACAGGGCAGGATGAGCAGTTCTTC
clone_size: NA; v_call: TRBV6-5; d_call: NA; j_call: TRBJ2-7; cdr3_aa: CASSSRVREQYF; cdr3_nt: TGTGCCAGCAGCTCCCGGGTGAGGGAGCAGTACTTC
clone_size: few; v_call: TRBV4-1; d_call: NA; j_call: TRBJ1-4; cdr3_aa: CASSQEGLGYLVGNEKLFF; cdr3_nt: TGCGCCAGCAGCCAAGAGGGCCTGGGGTATCTGGTGGGTAATGAAAAACTGTTTTTT
clone_size: NA; v_call: TRBV6-4; d_call: TRBD2; j_call: TRBJ2-5; cdr3_aa: CASKFAGGNQETQYF; cdr3_nt: TGTGCCAGCAAGTTCGCGGGGGGAAACCAAGAGACCCAGTACTTC
clone_size: NA; v_call: TRBV20-1; d_call: TRBD1; j_call: TRBJ2-7; cdr3_aa: CSLGQGSEQYF; cdr3_nt: TGCAGTCTAGGACAGGGAAGCGAGCAGTACTTC
clone_size: many; v_call: TRBV7-2; d_call: NA; j_call: TRBJ2-7; cdr3_aa: CASSLRDEQYF; cdr3_nt: TGTGCCAGCAGCTTAAGGGACGAGCAGTACTTC